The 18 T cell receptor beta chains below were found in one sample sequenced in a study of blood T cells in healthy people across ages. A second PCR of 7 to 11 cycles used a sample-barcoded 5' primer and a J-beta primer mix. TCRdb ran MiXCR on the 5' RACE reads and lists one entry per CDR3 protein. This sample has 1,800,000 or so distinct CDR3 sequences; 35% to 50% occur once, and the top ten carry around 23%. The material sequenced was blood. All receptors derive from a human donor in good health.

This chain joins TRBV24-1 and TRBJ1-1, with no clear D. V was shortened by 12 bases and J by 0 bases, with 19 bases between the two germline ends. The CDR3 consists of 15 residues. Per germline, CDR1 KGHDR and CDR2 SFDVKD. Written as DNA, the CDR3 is TGTGCCCCCCTAGGACTGTACATACTGAACACTGAAGCTTTCTTT. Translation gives CAPLGLYILNTEAFF.

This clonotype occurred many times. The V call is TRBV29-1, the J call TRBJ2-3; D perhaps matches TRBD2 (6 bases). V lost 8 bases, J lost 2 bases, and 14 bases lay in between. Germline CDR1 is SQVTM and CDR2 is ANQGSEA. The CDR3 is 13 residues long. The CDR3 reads CSLRGRNTDTQYF. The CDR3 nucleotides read TGCAGCTTACGGGGGAGAAACACAGATACGCAGTATTTT.

CDR3 protein: CATDSGGPRVKNFQETQYF. Written as DNA, the CDR3 is TGTGCCACCGACTCAGGAGGCCCCAGGGTGAAGAATTTCCAAGAGACCCAGTACTTC. This rearrangement joins TRBV10-3 to TRBJ2-5, with D perhaps assigned TRBD1 or TRBD2 (5 bases each). CDR3 length: 19 amino acids. The ends were cut back, 10 bases at V and 1 base at J, with 31 bases in the middle. CDR1 ENHRY and CDR2 SYGVKD come from the germline V gene.

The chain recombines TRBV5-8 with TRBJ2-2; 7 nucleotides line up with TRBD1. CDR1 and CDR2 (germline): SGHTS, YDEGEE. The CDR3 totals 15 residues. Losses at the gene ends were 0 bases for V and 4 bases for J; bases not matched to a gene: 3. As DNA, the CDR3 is TGTGCCAGCAGCTTGGGGGACAGCCTCACCGGGGAGCTGTTTTTT. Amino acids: CASSLGDSLTGELFF.

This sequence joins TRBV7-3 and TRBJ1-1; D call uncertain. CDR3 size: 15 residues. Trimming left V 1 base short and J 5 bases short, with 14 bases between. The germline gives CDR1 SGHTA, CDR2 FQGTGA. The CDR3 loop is CASSLSAGLSTEAFF. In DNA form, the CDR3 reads TGTGCCAGCAGCTTAAGTGCAGGACTGAGTACTGAAGCTTTCTTT. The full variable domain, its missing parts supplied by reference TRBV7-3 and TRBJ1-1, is GAGVSQTPSNKVTEKGKYVELRCDPISGHTALYWYRQSLGQGPEFLIYFQGTGAADDSGLPNDRFFAVRPEGSVSTLKIQRTERGDSAVYLCASSLSAGLSTEAFFGQGTRLTVV.

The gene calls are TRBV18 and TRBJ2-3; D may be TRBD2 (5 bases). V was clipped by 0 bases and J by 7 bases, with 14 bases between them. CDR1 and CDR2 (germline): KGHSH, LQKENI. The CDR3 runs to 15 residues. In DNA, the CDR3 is TGTGCCAGCTCACCACCTTCTGGGGAGCGAAATACGCAGTATTTT. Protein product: CASSPPSGERNTQYF.

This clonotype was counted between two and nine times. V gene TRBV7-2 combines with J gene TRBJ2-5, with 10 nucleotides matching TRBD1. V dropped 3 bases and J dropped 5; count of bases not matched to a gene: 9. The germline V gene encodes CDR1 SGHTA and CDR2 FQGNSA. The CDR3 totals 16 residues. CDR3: CASSFYRTGGWETQYF. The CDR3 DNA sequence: TGTGCCAGCAGCTTCTACCGGACAGGGGGGTGGGAGACCCAGTACTTC.

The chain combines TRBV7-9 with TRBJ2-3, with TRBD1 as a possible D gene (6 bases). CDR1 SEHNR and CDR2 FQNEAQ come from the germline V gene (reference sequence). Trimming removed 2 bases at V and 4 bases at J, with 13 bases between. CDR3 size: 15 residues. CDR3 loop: CASSLQQGSADTQYF. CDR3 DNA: TGTGCCAGCAGCTTACAACAGGGTTCGGCAGATACGCAGTATTTT.

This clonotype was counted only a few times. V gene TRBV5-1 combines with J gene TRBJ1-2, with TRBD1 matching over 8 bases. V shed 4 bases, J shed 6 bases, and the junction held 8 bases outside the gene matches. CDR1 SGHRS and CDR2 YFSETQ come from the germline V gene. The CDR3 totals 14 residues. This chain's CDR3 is CASSKGQALDGYTF. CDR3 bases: TGCGCCAGCAGCAAGGGACAGGCCCTCGATGGCTACACCTTC.

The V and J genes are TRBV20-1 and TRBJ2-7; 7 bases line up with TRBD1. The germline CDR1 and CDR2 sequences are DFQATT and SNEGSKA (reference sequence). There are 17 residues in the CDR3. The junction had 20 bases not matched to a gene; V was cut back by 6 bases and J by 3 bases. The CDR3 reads CSANDDSGGSFSYEQYF. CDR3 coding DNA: TGCAGTGCGAATGACGATTCAGGGGGATCATTTAGCTACGAGCAGTACTTC.

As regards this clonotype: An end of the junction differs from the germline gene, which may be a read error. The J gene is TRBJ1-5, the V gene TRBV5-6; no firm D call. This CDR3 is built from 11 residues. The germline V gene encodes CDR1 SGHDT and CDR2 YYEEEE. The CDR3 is CASSPYLPQHF. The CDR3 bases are TGTGCTAGCAGCCCCTATCTGCCCCAGCATTTT.

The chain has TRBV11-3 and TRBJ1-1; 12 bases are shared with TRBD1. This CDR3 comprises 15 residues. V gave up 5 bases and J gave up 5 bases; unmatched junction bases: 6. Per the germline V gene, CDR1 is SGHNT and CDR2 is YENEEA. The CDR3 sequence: CASSAGQGAGTEAFF. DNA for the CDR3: TGTGCCAGCAGCGCGGGACAGGGGGCAGGTACTGAAGCTTTCTTT. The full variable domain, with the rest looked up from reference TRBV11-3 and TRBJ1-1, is EAGVVQSPRYKIIEKKQPVAFWCNPISGHNTLYWYLQNLGQGPELLIRYENEEAVDDSQLPKDRFSAERLKGVDSTLKIQPAELGDSAVYLCASSAGQGAGTEAFFGQGTRLTVV.

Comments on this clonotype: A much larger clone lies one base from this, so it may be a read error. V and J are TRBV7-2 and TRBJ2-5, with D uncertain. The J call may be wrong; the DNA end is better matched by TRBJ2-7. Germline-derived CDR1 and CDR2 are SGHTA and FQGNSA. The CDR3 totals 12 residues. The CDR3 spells CASSIGSSEQYF. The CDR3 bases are TGTGCCAGCAGCATAGGGTCGAGCGAGCAGTACTTC.

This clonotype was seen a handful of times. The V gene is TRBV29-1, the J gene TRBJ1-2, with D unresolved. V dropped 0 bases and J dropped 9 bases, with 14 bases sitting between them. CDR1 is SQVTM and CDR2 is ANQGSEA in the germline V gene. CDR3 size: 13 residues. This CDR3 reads CSVEEEEGGSYTF. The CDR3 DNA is TGCAGCGTTGAAGAGGAGGAGGGCGGGAGCTACACCTTC.

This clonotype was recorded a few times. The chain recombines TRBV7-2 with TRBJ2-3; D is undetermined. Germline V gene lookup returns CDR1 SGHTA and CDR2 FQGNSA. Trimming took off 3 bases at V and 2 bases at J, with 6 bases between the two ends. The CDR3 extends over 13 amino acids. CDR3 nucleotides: TGTGCCAGCAGCTTGTATATCACAGATACGCAGTATTTT. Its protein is CASSLYITDTQYF.

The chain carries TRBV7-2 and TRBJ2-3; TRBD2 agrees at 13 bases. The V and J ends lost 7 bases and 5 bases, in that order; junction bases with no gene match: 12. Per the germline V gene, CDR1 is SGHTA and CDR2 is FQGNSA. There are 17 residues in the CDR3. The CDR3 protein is CASKSPGLAGILDTQYF. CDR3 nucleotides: TGTGCCAGCAAGTCACCGGGACTAGCGGGGATCTTAGATACGCAGTATTTT. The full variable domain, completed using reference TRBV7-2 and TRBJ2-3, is GAGVSQSPSNKVTEKGKDVELRCDPISGHTALYWYRQSLGQGLEFLIYFQGNSAPDKSGLPSDRFSAERTGGSVSTLTIQRTQQEDSAVYLCASKSPGLAGILDTQYFGPGTRLTVL.

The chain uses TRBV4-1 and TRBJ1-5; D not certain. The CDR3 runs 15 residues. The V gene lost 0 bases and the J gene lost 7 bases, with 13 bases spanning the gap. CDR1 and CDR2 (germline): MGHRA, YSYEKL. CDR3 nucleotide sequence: TGCGCCAGCAGCCAAGATTTGACAACGGGCCAGCCCCAGCATTTT. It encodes CASSQDLTTGQPQHF.

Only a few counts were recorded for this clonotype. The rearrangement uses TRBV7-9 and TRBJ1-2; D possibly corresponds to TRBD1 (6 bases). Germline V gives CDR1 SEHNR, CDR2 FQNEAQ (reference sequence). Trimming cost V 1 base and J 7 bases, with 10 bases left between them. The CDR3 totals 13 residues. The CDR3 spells CASSLGGGSGYTF. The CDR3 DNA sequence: TGTGCCAGCAGCTTAGGCGGGGGCTCTGGCTACACCTTC.